This T cell receptor beta chain was profiled in a study of long-term antiretroviral therapy in people with HIV. Survey-level resolution applied to immunoSEQ assay v3.0. Assay: immunoSEQ multiplex PCR; the TCRdb copy retains only in-frame clones and omits some. The sample lists about 36,000 clones; 90% to 95% were seen once. General observations from the study: For ART adherence, viral resistance and therapy changes, no data were available.

The CDR3 is made up of 16 amino acids. CDR1 SGHKS and CDR2 YYEKEE come from the germline V gene (reference sequence). Trimming cost V 0 bases and J 5 bases; bases outside gene matches: 7. This clone was recorded only once. Its antigen is currently unknown. The material sequenced was unsorted PBMCs, taken 4.1 years after starting antiretroviral therapy. This TCR came from a woman between 45 and 60 years old with HIV. This chain links TRBV5-5 with TRBJ2-1; 8 nucleotides agree with TRBD1. CDR3 in DNA: TGTGCCAGCAGCTTGGCCGCGACAGGGGTCAACAATGAGCAGTTCTTC. Protein sequence: CASSLAATGVNNEQFF.